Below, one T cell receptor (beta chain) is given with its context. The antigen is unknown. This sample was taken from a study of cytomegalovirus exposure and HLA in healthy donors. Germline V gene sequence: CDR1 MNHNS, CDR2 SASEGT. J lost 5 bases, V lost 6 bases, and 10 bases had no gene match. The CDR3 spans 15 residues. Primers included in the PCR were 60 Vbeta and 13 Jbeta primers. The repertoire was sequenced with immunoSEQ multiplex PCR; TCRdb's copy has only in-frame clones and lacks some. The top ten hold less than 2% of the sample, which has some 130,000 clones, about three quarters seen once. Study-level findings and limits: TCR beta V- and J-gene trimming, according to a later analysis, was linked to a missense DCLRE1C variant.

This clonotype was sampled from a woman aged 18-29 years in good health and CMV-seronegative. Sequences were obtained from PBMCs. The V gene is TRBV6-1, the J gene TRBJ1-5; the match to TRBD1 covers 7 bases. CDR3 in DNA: TGTGCCAGCAGGAGCCGGGACAGACCTTATCAGCCCCAGCATTTT. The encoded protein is CASRSRDRPYQPQHF.